The 8 T cell receptor beta chains below all came from one sample that was sequenced in a study of T cell repertoires in ileal Crohn's disease. Time point specified: neoterminal ileum biopsy at postoperative endoscopy, about 6 months after surgery. Measured with immunoSEQ multiplex PCR; TCRdb has only the in-frame clones, and not every one. Of roughly 5,700 clones listed, 65% to 85% are singletons. Sample: ileal tissue. These receptor sequences come from an adult with Crohn's disease.

This clone was picked up a small number of times. The chain is built from TRBV7-5 and TRBJ2-2; TRBD1 was called by the table and not checked on the DNA. TRBV7-5 is given as a pseudogene. There are 18 residues in the CDR3. DNA of the CDR3: TGTGTCAGAAGCTTAGTCAGGGACAGGGTACAGAACACCGGGGAGCTGTTTTTT. Translated, it gives CVRSLVRDRVQNTGELFF.

The genes are TRBV2 and TRBJ1-4; no definite D call. Trimming cost V 8 bases and J 0 bases, with 10 bases left between them. CDR3 length: 14 residues. In germline, CDR1 is SNHLY, CDR2 FYNNEI. This CDR3 is CASRRESTNEKLFF. The CDR3 DNA reads as TGTGCCAGCCGAAGGGAATCAACTAATGAAAAACTGTTTTTT.

Of note for this clone: A read error may account for a junction end that differs from germline. The chain has TRBV5-3 and TRBJ1-1, with D uncertain. TRBV5-3 is filed as an ORF, its function uncertain. The CDR3 covers 12 residues. CDR3 DNA sequence: TGTGCCAGCAGCTTGTACACAACTGAAGCTTTCTTT. Protein: CASSLYTTEAFF.

In this sample, this clone turned up once. V gene TRBV11-2 combines with J gene TRBJ1-1; D is unresolved. Germline CDR1 SGHAT, CDR2 FQNNGV. V lost 0 bases and J 3 bases, leaving 5 bases between the germline ends. The CDR3 covers 13 residues. DNA of the CDR3: TGTGCCAGCAGCTTAGAGGCCTACACTGAAGCTTTCTTT. Its translation is CASSLEAYTEAFF. The entire variable domain, with the rest obtained from reference TRBV11-2 and TRBJ1-1, is as follows: EAGVAQSPRYKIIEKRQSVAFWCNPISGHATLYWYQQILGQGPKLLIQFQNNGVVDDSQLPKDRFSAERLKGVDSTLKIQPAKLEDSAVYLCASSLEAYTEAFFGQGTRLTVV.

The chain uses TRBV6-6 and TRBJ1-2, with 9 bases matching TRBD1. In germline, CDR1 is MNHNY, CDR2 SVGAGI (reference sequence). This CDR3 has 16 amino acids. Losses at the gene ends were 5 bases for V and 4 bases for J; bases not matched to a gene: 11. The CDR3 sequence: CASSAGQGVLSYGYTF. The CDR3, as DNA: TGTGCCAGCAGTGCGGGACAGGGAGTTTTAAGCTATGGCTACACCTTC.

V usage is TRBV11-3 and J usage is TRBJ1-1; D unresolved. The CDR3 has 14 residues. Trimming removed 2 bases from V and 5 bases from J, with 12 bases in between. From germline, CDR1 is SGHNT and CDR2 YENEEA. The CDR3 spells CASSLRWGETEAFF. CDR3 DNA sequence: TGTGCCAGCAGCTTACGCTGGGGTGAAACTGAAGCTTTCTTT.

The chain is built from TRBV7-8 and TRBJ2-2, with a possible D match to TRBD2 (6 bases). This CDR3 contains 14 residues. Germline V lookup: CDR1 SGHVS, CDR2 FQNEAQ. V gave up 2 bases and J gave up 7 bases, with 11 bases separating them. CDR3 nucleotides: TGTGCCAGCAGCTTATCTAGCGCGGTCGGGGAGCTGTTTTTT. Translated: CASSLSSAVGELFF.

J is TRBJ2-2 and V is TRBV27, with TRBD1 as a possible D gene (6 bases). The V end was cut by 1 base, the J end by 4 bases, with 13 bases between. The germline V gene encodes CDR1 MNHEY and CDR2 SMNVEV (reference sequence). This CDR3 region has 16 residues. The CDR3 is CASSLYLSGATGELFF. As DNA, the CDR3 is TGTGCCAGCAGTTTATACCTCTCAGGGGCCACCGGGGAGCTGTTTTTT.